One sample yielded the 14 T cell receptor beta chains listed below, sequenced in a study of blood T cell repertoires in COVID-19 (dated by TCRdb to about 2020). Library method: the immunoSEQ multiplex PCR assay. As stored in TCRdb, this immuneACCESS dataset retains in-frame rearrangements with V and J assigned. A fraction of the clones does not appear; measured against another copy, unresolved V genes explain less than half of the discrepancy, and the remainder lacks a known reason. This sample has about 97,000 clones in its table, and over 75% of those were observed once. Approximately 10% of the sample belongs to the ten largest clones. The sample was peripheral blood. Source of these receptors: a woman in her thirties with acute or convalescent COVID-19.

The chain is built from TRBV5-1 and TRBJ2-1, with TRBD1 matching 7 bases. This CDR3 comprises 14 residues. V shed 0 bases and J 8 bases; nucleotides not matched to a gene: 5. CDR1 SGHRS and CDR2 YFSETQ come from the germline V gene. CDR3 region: CASSLEPTGHEQFF. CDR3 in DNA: TGCGCCAGCAGCTTGGAGCCGACAGGGCATGAGCAGTTCTTC.

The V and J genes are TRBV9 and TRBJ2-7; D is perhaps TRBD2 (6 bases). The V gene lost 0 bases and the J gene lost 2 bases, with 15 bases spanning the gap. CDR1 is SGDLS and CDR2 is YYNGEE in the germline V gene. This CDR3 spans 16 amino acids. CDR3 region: CASSVVCGVDPYEQYF. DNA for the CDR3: TGTGCCAGCAGCGTAGTTTGCGGGGTGGATCCCTACGAGCAGTACTTC.

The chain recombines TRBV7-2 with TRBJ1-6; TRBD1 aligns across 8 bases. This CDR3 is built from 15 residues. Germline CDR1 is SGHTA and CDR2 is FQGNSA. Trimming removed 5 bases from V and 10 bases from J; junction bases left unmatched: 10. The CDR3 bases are TGTGCCAGCAGCCCTCTAGGACAGGGTGTCTCACCCCTCCACTTT. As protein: CASSPLGQGVSPLHF.

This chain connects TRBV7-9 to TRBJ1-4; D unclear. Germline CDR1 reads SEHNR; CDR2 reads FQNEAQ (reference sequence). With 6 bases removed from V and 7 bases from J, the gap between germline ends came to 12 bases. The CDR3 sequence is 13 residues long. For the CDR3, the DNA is TGTGCCAGCAGTATACTAGAGGGTGAAAAACTGTTTTTT. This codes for CASSILEGEKLFF.

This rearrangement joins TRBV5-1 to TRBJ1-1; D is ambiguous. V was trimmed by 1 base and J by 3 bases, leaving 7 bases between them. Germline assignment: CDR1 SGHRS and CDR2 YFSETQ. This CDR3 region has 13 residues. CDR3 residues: CASSLTTDTEAFF. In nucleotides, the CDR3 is TGCGCCAGCAGCTTGACAACCGACACTGAAGCTTTCTTT.

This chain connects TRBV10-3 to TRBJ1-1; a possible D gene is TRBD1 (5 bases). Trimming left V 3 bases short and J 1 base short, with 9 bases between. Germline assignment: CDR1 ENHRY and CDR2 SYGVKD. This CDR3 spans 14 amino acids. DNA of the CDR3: TGTGCCATCAGTGATACAGGATCGAACACTGAAGCTTTCTTT. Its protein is CAISDTGSNTEAFF.

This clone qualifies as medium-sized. CDR3 sequence: CASSHEDRGLSYTGELFF. The CDR3 DNA is TGTGCCAGCAGCCATGAAGACAGGGGGCTTAGTTACACCGGGGAGCTGTTTTTT. The gene calls are TRBV3-1 (or the pseudogene TRBV3-2) and TRBJ2-2, with TRBD1 identical over 10 bases. CDR1 and CDR2 (germline): LGHDT, YNNKEL (reference sequence). This CDR3 is built from 18 residues. V was pared by 3 bases and J by 3 bases, with 10 bases of the junction left unmatched.

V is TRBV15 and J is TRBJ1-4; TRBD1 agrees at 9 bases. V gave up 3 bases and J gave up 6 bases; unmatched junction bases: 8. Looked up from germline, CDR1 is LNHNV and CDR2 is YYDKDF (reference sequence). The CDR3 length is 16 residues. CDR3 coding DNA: TGTGCCACCAGCAGTACCCAGGACAGGGGAGATGAAAAACTGTTTTTT. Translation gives CATSSTQDRGDEKLFF.

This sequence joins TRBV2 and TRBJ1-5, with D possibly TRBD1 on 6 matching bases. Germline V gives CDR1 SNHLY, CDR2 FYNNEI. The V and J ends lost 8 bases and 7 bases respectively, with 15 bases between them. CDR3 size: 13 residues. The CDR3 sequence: CASRGGSGQPQHF. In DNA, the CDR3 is TGTGCCAGCCGGGGGGGCAGTGGGCAGCCCCAGCATTTT.

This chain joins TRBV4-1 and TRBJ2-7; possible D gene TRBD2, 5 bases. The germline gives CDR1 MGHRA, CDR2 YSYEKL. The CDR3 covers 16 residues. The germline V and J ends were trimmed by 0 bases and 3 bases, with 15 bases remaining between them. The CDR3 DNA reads TGCGCCAGCAGCCAAGATAGTCGGGGTGCGGTCTACGAGCAGTACTTC. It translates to CASSQDSRGAVYEQYF.

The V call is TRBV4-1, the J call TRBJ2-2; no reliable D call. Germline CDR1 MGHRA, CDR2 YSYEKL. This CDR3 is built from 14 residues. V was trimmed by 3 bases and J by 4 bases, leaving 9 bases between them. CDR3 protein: CASSQVWSTGELFF. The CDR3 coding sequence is TGCGCCAGCAGCCAGGTATGGAGCACCGGGGAGCTGTTTTTT.

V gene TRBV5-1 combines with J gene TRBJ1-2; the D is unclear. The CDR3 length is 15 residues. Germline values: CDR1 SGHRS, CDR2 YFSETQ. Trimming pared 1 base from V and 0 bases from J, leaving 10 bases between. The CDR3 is CASSLFTAANYGYTF. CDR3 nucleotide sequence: TGCGCCAGCAGCTTGTTTACAGCTGCTAACTATGGCTACACCTTC. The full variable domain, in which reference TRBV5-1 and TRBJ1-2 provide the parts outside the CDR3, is KAGVTQTPRYLIKTRGQQVTLSCSPISGHRSVSWYQQTPGQGLQFLFEYFSETQRNKGNFPGRFSGRQFSNSRSEMNVSTLELGDSALYLCASSLFTAANYGYTFGSGTRLTVV.

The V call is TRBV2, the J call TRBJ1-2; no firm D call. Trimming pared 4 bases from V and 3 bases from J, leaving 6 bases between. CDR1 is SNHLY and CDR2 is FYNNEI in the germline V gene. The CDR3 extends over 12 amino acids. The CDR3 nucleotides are TGTGCCAGCAGTGGACTAGACTATGGCTACACCTTC. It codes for CASSGLDYGYTF.

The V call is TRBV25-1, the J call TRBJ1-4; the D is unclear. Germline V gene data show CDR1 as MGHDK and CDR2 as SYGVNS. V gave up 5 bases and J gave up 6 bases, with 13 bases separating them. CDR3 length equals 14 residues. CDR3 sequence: CASSLWRDDEKLFF. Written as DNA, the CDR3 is TGTGCCAGCAGTCTTTGGAGGGATGATGAAAAACTGTTTTTT.